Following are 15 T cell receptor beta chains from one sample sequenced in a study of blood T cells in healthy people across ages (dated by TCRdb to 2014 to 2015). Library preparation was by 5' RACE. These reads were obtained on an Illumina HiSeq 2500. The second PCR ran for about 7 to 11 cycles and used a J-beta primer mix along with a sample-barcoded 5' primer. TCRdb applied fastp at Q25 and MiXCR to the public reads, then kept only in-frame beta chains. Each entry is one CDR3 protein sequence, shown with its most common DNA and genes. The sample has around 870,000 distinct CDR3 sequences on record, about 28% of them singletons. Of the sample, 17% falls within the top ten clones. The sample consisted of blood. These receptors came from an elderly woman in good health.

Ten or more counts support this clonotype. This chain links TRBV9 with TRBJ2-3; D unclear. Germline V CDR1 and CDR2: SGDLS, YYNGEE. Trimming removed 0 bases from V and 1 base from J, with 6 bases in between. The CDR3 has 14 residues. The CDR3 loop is CASSVGDGTDTQYF. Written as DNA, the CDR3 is TGTGCCAGCAGCGTAGGCGATGGCACAGATACGCAGTATTTT.

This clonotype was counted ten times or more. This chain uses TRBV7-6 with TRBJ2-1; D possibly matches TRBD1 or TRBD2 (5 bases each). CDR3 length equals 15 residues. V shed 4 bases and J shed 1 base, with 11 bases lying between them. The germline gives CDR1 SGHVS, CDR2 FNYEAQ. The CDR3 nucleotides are TGTGCCAGCAGCTCGCCGGGGCCTTCCTACAATGAGCAGTTCTTC. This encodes CASSSPGPSYNEQFF. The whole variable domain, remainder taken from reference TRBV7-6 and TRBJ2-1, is GAGVSQSPRYKVTKRGQDVALRCDPISGHVSLYWYRQALGQGPEFLTYFNYEAQQDKSGLPNDRFSAERPEGSISTLTIQRTEQRDSAMYRCASSSPGPSYNEQFFGPGTRLTVL.

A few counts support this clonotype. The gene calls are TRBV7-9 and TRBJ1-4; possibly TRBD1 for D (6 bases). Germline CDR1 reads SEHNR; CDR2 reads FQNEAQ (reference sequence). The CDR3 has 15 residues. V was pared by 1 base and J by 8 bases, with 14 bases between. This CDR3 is CASSLGTGRLEKLFF. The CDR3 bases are TGTGCCAGCAGCTTAGGCACAGGGCGGTTGGAAAAACTGTTTTTT.

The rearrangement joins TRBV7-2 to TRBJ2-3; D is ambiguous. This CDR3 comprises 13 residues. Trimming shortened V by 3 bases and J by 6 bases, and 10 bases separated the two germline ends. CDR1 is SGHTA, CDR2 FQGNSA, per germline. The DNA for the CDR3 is TGTGCCAGCAGCTTCGACATAGAGGATACGCAGTATTTT. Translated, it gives CASSFDIEDTQYF. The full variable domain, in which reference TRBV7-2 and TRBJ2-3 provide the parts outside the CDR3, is GAGVSQSPSNKVTEKGKDVELRCDPISGHTALYWYRQSLGQGLEFLIYFQGNSAPDKSGLPSDRFSAERTGGSVSTLTIQRTQQEDSAVYLCASSFDIEDTQYFGPGTRLTVL.

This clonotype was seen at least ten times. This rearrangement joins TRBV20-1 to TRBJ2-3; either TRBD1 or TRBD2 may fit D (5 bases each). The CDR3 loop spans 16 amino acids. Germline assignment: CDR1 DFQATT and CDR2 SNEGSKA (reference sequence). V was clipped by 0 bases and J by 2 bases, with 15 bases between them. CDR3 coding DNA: TGCAGTGCTAGAGATCGAATCGGGGCCCCCACAGATACGCAGTATTTT. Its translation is CSARDRIGAPTDTQYF.

The CDR3 bases are TGCAGTGCTAGAGATAACGACAGGGGCAGCTATGGCTACACCTTC. Translating gives CSARDNDRGSYGYTF. The V and J genes are TRBV20-1 and TRBJ1-2; 8 nucleotides line up with TRBD1. The length of the CDR3 is 15 residues. J lost 4 bases, V lost 0 bases, and 7 bases had no gene match. CDR1 DFQATT and CDR2 SNEGSKA come from the germline V gene (reference sequence).

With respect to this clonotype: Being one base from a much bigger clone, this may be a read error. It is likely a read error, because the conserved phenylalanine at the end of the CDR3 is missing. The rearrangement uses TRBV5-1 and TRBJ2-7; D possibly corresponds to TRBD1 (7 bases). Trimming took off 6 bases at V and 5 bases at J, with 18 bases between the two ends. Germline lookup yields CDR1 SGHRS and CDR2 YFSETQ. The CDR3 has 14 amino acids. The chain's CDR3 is CASNRGGPSNEQYY. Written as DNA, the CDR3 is TGCGCCAGCAACAGGGGAGGTCCTAGCAACGAGCAGTACTAC.

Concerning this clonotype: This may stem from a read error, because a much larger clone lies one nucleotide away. CDR3 sequence: CAGSYQRQGKDKNIQYF. The CDR3 DNA is TGTGCCGGCAGTTATCAGAGACAGGGGAAGGACAAAAACATTCAGTACTTC. The chain is built from TRBV6-6 and TRBJ2-4; 8 bases fit TRBD1. CDR1 is MNHNY and CDR2 is SVGAGI in the germline V gene (reference sequence). CDR3 size: 17 residues.

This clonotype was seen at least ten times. CDR3 DNA: TGTGCCAGCAGACTGGCCCGGGTCCGCACAGATACGCAGTATTTT. It specifies CASRLARVRTDTQYF. This rearrangement joins TRBV7-9 to TRBJ2-3; D uncertain. Between the trimmed V and J ends, which lost 6 bases and 1 base, there was a span of 14 bases. The CDR3 extends over 15 amino acids. Germline CDR1 and CDR2: SEHNR and FQNEAQ (reference sequence).

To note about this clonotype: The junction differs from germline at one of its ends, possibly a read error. Here the CDR3 reads CASSLSGNSNQTQHF. Here the CDR3 DNA reads TGTGCCAGCAGCTTATCTGGGAATAGCAATCAGACCCAGCATTTT. The J gene is TRBJ1-5, the V gene TRBV7-2; no clear D. The CDR3 spans 15 residues. The germline V gene has CDR1 SGHTA and CDR2 FQGNSA. The full variable domain, in which reference TRBV7-2 and TRBJ1-5 provide the parts outside the CDR3, is GAGVSQSPSNKVTEKGKDVELRCDPISGHTALYWYRQSLGQGLEFLIYFQGNSAPDKSGLPSDRFSAERTGGSVSTLTIQRTQQEDSAVYLCASSLSGNSNQTQHFGDGTRLSIL.

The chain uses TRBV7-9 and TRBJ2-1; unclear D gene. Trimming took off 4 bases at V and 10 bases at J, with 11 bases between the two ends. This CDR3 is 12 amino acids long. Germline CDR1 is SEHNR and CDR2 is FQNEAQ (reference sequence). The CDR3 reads CASSSTLREQFF. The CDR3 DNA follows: TGTGCCAGCAGCTCAACCCTTAGGGAGCAGTTCTTC.

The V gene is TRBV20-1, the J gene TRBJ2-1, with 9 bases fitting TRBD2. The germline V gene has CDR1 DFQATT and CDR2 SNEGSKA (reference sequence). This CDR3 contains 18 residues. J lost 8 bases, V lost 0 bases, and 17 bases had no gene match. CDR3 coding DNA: TGCAGTGCTAGAGACATTCCCCTGCGGGAGGGCCGAGGAGATGAGCAGTTCTTC. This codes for CSARDIPLREGRGDEQFF.

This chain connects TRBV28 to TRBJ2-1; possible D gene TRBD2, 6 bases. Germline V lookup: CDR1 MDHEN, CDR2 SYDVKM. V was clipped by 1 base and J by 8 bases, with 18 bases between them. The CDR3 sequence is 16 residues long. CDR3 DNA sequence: TGTGCCAGCAGTTTATATGGGGGAGGAAACGTAGATGAGCAGTTCTTC. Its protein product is CASSLYGGGNVDEQFF. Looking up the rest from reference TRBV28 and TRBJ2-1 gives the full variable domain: DVKVTQSSRYLVKRTGEKVFLECVQDMDHENMFWYRQDPGLGLRLIYFSYDVKMKEKGDIPEGYSVSREKKERFSLILESASTNQTSMYLCASSLYGGGNVDEQFFGPGTRLTVL.

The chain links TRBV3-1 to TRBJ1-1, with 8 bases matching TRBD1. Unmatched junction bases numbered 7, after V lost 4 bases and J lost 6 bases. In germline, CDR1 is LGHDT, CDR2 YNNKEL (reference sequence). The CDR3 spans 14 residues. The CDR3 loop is CASSLLQGGAEAFF. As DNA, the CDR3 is TGTGCCAGCAGCCTCCTACAGGGGGGTGCTGAAGCTTTCTTT.

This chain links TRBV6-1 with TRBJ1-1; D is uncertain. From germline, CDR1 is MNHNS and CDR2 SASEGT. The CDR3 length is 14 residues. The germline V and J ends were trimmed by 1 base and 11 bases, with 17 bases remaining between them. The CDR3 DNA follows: TGTGCCAGCAGTGAAGATCGGCCTTATACCAGCGCTTTCTTT. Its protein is CASSEDRPYTSAFF.